This TCR beta chain was observed in a study of blood T cell repertoires in COVID-19. In the study overall: Both acute and convalescent COVID-19 samples were obtained from the United States, Italy and Spain.

This clone occurred a few times. This CDR3 spans 15 amino acids. Germline-derived CDR1 and CDR2 are MNHEY and SVGAGI. With V trimmed by 7 bases and J by 4 bases, 11 bases remained unmatched. Enrolled during active infection, Seattle patients were then followed longitudinally. In the original processing: Cell counts per sample came from amplifying reference gene primers. This table comes from immunoSEQ multiplex PCR, and its TCRdb copy is limited to in-frame clones, with some not included. V, J and clone size reflect that table, while D and trimming were determined from the DNA. The sample has approximately 47,000 clones; 85% to 90% are singletons.

The chain employs TRBV6-5 and TRBJ2-7, with 9 bases fitting TRBD1. Sequenced material: peripheral blood. This clonotype was obtained from a woman of 80 years or more with COVID-19, enrolled during active disease. The CDR3 reads CASNRPGQGKYEQYF. In DNA, the CDR3 is TGTGCCAGCAACCGACCCGGACAGGGGAAATACGAGCAGTACTTC.